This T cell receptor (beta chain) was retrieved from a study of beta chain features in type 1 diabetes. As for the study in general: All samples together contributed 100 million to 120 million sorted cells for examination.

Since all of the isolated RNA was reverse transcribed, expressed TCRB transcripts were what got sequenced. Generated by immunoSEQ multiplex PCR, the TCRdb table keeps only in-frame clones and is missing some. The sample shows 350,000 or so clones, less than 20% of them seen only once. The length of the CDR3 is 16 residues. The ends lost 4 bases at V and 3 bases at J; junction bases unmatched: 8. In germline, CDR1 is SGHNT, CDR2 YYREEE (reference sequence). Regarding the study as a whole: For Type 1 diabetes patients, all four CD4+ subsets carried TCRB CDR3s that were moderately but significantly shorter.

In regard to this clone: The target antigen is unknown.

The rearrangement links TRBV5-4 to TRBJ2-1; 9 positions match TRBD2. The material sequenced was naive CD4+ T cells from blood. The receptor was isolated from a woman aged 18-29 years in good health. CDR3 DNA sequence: TGTGCCAGCAGCGCCAATAGCGGGAGAATCTACAATGAGCAGTTCTTC. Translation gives CASSANSGRIYNEQFF. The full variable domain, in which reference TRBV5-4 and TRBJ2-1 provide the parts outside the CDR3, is ETGVTQSPTHLIKTRGQQVTLRCSSQSGHNTVSWYQQALGQGPQFIFQYYREEENGRGNFPPRFSGLQFPNYSSELNVNALELDDSALYLCASSANSGRIYNEQFFGPGTRLTVL.